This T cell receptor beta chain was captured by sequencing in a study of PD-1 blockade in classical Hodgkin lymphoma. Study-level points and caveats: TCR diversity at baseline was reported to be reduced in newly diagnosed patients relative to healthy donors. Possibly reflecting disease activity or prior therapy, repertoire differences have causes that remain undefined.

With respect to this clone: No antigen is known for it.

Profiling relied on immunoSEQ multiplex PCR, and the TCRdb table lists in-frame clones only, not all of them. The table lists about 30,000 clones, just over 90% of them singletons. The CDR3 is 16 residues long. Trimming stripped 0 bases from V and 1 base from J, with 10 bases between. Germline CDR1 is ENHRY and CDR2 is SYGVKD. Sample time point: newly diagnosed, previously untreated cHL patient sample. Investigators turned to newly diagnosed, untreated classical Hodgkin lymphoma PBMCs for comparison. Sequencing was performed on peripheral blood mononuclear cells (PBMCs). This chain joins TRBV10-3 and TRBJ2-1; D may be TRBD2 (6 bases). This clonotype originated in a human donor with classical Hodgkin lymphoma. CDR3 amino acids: CAISESRGPSYNEQFF. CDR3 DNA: TGTGCCATCAGTGAGTCGCGGGGCCCTTCCTACAATGAGCAGTTCTTC.